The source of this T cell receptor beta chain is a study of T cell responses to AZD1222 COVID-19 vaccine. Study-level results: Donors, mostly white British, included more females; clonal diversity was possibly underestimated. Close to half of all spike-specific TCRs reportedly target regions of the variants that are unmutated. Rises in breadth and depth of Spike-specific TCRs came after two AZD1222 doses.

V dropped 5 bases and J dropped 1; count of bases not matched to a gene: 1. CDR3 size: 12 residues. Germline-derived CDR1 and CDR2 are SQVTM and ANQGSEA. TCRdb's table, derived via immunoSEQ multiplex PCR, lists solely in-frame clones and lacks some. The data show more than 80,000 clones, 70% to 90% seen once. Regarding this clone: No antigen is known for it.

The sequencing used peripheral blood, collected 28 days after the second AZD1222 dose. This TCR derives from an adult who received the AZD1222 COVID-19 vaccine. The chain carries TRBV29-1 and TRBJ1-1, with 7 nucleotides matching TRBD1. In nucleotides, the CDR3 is TGCAGCGTTCGGGACAGGAACACTGAAGCTTTCTTT. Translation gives CSVRDRNTEAFF.